What follows are 5 T cell receptor beta chains derived from one specimen sequenced in a study of T cells in Graves' hyperthyroidism and ophthalmopathy. RNA transcripts gave rise to amplified TCR beta CDR3 regions. A set of HTBI primers served as the primers for a first-round RT-PCR of the TCR CDR3. TCRdb called the multiplex PCR reads again in MiXCR, with one record for every CDR3 protein. This sample yields roughly 350,000 distinct CDR3 sequences, of which approximately 15% are seen a single time; around a fifth belongs to the top ten. The specimen was blood. The receptors were sampled from a woman aged 25 to 45 with Graves' ophthalmopathy.

V and J are TRBV9 and TRBJ1-1; 9 positions match TRBD1. This CDR3 spans 15 amino acids. The V and J ends lost 4 bases and 6 bases, in that order; junction bases with no gene match: 10. The germline V gene encodes CDR1 SGDLS and CDR2 YYNGEE. In DNA form, the CDR3 reads TGTGCCAGCAGCTCTCACCGGGACAGGGCGGCTGAAGCTTTCTTT. Amino acid sequence: CASSSHRDRAAEAFF.

This clonotype came up many times. The V and J genes are TRBV12-3 or TRBV12-4 and TRBJ2-5; D gene uncertain. CDR3 length: 13 amino acids. V was cut by 2 bases and J by 4 bases, with 8 bases left in between. CDR3 coding DNA: TGTGCCAGCAGTTTATGGGATGGAGAGACCCAGTACTTC. Its protein is CASSLWDGETQYF.

This clonotype showed up just a few times. V and J are TRBV28 and TRBJ1-5, with D perhaps matching TRBD1 (5 bases). V was cut by 7 bases and J by 4 bases, with 8 bases left in between. Germline CDR1 reads MDHEN; CDR2 reads SYDVKM. CDR3 length: 12 amino acids. The CDR3, as DNA: TGTGCCAGCACCTCAGGGAATCAGCCCCAGCATTTT. Its translation is CASTSGNQPQHF. Looking up the rest from reference TRBV28 and TRBJ1-5 gives the full variable domain: DVKVTQSSRYLVKRTGEKVFLECVQDMDHENMFWYRQDPGLGLRLIYFSYDVKMKEKGDIPEGYSVSREKKERFSLILESASTNQTSMYLCASTSGNQPQHFGDGTRLSIL.

This clonotype was counted once. V and J are TRBV19 and TRBJ2-3; a weak D match, TRBD2 (5 bases). The CDR3 spans 13 residues. Trimming removed 2 bases at V and 4 bases at J, with 7 bases between. From germline, CDR1 is LNHDA and CDR2 SQIVND (reference sequence). The CDR3 reads CASSISLADTQYF. DNA of the CDR3: TGTGCCAGTAGTATATCACTAGCAGATACGCAGTATTTT.

Worth noting for this clonotype: A much bigger clone sits one base away, suggesting this may be a read error. The rearrangement uses TRBV20-1 and TRBJ1-2; D is uncertain. The germline gives CDR1 DFQATT, CDR2 SNEGSKA (reference sequence). Trimming took 0 bases from V and 5 from J, leaving 7 bases between them. There are 12 residues in the CDR3. CDR3 residues: CSARDLGYGYTF. The CDR3 DNA reads as TGCAGTGCTAGAGATCTGGGGTATGGCTACACCTTC.